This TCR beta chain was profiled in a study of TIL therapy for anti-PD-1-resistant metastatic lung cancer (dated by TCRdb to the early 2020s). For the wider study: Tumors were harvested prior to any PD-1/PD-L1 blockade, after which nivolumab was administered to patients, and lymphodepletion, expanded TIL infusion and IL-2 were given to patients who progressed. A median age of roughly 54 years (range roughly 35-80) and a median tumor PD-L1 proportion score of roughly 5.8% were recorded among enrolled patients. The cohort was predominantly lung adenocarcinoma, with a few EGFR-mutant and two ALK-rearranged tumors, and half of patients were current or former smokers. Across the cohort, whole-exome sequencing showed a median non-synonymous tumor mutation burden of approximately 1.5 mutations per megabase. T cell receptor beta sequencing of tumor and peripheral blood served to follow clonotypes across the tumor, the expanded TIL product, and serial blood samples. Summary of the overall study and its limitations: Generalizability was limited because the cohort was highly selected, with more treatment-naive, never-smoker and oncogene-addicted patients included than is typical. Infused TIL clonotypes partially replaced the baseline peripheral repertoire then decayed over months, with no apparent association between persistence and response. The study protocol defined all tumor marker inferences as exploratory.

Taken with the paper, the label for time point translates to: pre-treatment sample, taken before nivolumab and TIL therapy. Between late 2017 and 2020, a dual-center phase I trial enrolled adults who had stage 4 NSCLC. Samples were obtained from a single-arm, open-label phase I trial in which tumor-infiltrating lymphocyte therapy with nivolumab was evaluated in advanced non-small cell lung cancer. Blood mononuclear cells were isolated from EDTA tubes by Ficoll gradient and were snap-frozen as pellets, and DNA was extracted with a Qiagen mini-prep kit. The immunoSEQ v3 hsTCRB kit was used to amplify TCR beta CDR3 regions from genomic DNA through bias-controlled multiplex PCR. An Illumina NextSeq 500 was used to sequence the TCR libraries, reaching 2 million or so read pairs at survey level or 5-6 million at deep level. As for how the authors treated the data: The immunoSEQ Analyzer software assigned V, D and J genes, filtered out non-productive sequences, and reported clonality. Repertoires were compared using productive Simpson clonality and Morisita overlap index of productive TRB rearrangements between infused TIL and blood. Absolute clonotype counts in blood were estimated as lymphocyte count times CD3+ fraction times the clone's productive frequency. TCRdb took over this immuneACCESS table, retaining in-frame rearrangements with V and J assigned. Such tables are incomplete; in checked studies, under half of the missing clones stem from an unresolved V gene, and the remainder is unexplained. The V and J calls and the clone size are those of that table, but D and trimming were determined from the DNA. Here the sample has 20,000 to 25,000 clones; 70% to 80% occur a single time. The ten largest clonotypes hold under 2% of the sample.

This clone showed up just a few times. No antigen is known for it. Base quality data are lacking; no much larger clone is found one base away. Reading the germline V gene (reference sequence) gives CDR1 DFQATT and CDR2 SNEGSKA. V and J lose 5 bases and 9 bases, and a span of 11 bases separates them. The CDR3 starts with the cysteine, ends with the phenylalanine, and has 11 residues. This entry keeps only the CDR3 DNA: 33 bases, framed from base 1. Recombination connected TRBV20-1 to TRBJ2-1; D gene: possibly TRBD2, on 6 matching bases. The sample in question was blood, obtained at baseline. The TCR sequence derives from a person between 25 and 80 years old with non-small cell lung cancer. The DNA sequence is TGCAGTGCTTTTTCGGGAGTTGAGCAGTTCTTC. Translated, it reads CSAFSGVEQFF.